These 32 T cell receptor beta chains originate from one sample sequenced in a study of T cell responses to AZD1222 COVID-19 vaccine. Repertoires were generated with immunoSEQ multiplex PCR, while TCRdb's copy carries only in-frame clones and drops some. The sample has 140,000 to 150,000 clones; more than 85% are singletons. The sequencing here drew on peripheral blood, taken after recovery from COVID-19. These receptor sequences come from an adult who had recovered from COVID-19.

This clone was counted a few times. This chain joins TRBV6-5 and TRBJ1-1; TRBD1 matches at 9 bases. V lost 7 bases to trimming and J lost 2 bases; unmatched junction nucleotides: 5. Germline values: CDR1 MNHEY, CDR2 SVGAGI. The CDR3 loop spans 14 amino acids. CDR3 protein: CASTRQGGNTEAFF. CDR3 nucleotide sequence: TGTGCCAGCACCAGACAGGGGGGAAACACTGAAGCTTTCTTT.

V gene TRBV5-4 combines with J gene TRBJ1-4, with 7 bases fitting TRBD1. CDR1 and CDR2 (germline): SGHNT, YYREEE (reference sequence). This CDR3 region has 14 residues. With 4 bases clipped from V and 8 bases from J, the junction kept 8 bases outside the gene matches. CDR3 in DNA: TGTGCCAGCAGCAGACAGGGAACGAGGGAAAAACTGTTTTTT. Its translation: CASSRQGTREKLFF. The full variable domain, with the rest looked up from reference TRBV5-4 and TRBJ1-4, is ETGVTQSPTHLIKTRGQQVTLRCSSQSGHNTVSWYQQALGQGPQFIFQYYREEENGRGNFPPRFSGLQFPNYSSELNVNALELDDSALYLCASSRQGTREKLFFGSGTQLSVL.

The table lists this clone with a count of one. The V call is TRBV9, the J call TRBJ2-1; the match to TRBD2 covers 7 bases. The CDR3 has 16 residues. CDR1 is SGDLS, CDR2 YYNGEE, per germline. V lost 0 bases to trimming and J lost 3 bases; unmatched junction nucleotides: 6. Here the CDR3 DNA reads TGTGCCAGCAGCGTAGGTAGTCTAGCGGTCTACAATGAGCAGTTCTTC. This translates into CASSVGSLAVYNEQFF.

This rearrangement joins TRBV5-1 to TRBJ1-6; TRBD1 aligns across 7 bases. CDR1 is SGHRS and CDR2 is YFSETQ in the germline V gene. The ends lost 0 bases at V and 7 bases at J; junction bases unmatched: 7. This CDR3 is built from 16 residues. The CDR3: CASSLAAGGRNSPLHF. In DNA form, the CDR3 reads TGCGCCAGCAGCTTGGCGGCAGGGGGTAGGAATTCACCCCTCCACTTT.

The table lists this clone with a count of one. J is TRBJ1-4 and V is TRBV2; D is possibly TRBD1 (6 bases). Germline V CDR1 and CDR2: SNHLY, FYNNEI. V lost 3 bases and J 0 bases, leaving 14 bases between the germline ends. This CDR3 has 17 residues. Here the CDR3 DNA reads TGTGCCAGCAGTGATGAGGGGGACATAGCAACTAATGAAAAACTGTTTTTT. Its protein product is CASSDEGDIATNEKLFF.

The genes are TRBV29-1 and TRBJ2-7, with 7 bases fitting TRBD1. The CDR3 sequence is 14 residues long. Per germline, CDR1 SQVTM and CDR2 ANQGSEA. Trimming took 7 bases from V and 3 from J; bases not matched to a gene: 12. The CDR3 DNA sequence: TGCAGCGGCGCTGTCCGGGACAGAGTCTACGAGCAGTACTTC. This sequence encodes CSGAVRDRVYEQYF.

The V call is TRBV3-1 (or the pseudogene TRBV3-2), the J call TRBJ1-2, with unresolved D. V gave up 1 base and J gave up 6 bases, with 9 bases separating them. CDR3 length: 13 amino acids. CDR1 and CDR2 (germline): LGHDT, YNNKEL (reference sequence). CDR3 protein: CASSQARPDGYTF. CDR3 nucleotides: TGTGCCAGCAGCCAAGCACGGCCGGATGGCTACACCTTC.

DNA for the CDR3: TGTGCCAGCAGTTTAGGACAGGGTTTAAACACTGAAGCTTTCTTT. Its protein is CASSLGQGLNTEAFF. The chain couples TRBV27 to TRBJ1-1; TRBD1 aligns across 8 bases. The trim removed 2 bases at V and 2 bases at J, leaving 4 bases unmatched. The germline V gene has CDR1 MNHEY and CDR2 SMNVEV (reference sequence). The CDR3 runs 15 residues.

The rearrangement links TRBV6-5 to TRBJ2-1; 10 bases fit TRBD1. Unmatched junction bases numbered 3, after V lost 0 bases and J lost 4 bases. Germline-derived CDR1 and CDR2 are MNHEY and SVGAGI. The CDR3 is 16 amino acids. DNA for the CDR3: TGTGCCAGCAGTTACTCGGACAGGGGGGGTTACAATGAGCAGTTCTTC. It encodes CASSYSDRGGYNEQFF.

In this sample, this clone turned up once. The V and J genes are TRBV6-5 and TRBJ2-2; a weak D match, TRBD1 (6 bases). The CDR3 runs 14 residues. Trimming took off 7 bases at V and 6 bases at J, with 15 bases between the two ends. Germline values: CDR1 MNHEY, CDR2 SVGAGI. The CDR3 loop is CASTPGTTAGELFF. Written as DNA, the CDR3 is TGTGCCAGCACCCCTGGGACAACAGCCGGGGAGCTGTTTTTT.

CDR3 region: CASFPGLGKLFF. The CDR3 DNA reads TGTGCCAGTTTCCCCGGCCTGGGGAAACTGTTTTTT. The chain links TRBV19 to TRBJ1-4; D is ambiguous. This CDR3 comprises 12 residues. Germline V gives CDR1 LNHDA, CDR2 SQIVND (reference sequence). V shed 8 bases and J shed 11 bases, with 15 bases lying between them.

The CDR3 loop is CASSPDRGTAGYTF. In nucleotides, the CDR3 is TGCGCCAGCAGTCCCGACAGGGGGACGGCCGGCTACACCTTC. The rearrangement uses TRBV10-1 and TRBJ1-2, with TRBD1 identical over 9 bases. CDR3 length: 14 residues. CDR1 and CDR2 (germline): WNHNN, SYGVQD (reference sequence). The V and J ends lost 5 bases and 8 bases, in that order; junction bases with no gene match: 9.

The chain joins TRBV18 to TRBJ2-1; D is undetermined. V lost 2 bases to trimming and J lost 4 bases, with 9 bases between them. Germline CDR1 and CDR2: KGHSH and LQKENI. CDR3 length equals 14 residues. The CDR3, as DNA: TGTGCCAGCTCACCATATCTAGATTACAATGAGCAGTTCTTC. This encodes CASSPYLDYNEQFF.

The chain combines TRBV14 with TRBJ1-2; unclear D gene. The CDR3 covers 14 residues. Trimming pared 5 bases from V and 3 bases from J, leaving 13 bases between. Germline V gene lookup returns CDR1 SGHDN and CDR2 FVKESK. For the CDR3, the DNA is TGTGCCAGCAGCTCATTAGGACGGGACTATGGCTACACCTTC. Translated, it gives CASSSLGRDYGYTF.

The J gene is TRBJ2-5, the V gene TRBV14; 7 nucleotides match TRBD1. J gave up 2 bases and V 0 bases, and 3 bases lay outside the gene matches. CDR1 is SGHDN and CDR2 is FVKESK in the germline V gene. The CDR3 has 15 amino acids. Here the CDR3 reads CASSQDWGQQETQYF. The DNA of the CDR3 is TGTGCCAGCAGCCAAGATTGGGGACAGCAAGAGACCCAGTACTTC.

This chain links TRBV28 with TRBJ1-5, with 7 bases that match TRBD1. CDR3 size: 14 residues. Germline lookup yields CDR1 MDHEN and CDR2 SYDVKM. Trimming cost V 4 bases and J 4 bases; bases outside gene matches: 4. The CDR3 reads CASSSTGENQPQHF. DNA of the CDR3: TGTGCCAGCAGTTCCACAGGGGAAAATCAGCCCCAGCATTTT.

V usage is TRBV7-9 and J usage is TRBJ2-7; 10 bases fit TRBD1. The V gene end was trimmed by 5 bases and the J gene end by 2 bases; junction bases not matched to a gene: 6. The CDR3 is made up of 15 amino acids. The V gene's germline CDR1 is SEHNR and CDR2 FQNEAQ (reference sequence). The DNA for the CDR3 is TGTGCCAGCAGCGGACGACAGGGGGCCACCTACGAGCAGTACTTC. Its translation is CASSGRQGATYEQYF. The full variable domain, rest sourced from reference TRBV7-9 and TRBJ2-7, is DTGVSQNPRHKITKRGQNVTFRCDPISEHNRLYWYRQTLGQGPEFLTYFQNEAQLEKSRLLSDRFSAERPKGSFSTLEIQRTEQGDSAMYLCASSGRQGATYEQYFGPGTRLTVT.

The CDR3 region has the DNA TGCGCCAGCAGAATCTCGGAACAAGAGACCCAGTACTTC. It translates to CASRISEQETQYF. The rearrangement uses TRBV5-1 and TRBJ2-5, with unresolved D. V was clipped by 5 bases and J by 2 bases, with 10 bases between them. The germline V gene encodes CDR1 SGHRS and CDR2 YFSETQ. The CDR3 length is 13 residues.

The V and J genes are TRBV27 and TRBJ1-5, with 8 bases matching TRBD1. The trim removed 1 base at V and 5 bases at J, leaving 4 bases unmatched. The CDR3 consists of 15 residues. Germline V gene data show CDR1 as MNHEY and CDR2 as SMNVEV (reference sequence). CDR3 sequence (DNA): TGTGCCAGCAGTTTATGGGACAGGCGATATCAGCCCCAGCATTTT. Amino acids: CASSLWDRRYQPQHF.

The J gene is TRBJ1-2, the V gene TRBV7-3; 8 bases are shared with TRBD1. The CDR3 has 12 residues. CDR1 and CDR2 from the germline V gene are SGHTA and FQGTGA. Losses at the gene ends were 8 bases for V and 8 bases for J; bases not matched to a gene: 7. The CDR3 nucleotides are TGTGCCAGCGGTGACAGGGGTGAAGGCTACACCTTC. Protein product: CASGDRGEGYTF.

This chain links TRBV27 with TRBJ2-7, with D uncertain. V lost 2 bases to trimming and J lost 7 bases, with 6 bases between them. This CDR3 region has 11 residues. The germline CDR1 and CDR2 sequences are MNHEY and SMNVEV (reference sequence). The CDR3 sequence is CASSLGQEQYF. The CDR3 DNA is TGTGCCAGCAGTTTAGGGCAGGAGCAGTACTTC.

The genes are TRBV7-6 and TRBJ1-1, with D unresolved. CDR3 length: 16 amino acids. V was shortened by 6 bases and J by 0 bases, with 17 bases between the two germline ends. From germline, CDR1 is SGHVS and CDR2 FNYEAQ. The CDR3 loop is CASSPDPGYMNTEAFF. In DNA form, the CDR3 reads TGTGCCAGCAGTCCAGACCCGGGATACATGAACACTGAAGCTTTCTTT.

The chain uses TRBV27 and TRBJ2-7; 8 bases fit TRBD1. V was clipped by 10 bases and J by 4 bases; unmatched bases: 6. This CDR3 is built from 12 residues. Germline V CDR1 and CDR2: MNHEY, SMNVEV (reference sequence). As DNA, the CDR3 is TGTGCCATCCGGACAGGGAATTACGAGCAGTACTTC. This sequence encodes CAIRTGNYEQYF.

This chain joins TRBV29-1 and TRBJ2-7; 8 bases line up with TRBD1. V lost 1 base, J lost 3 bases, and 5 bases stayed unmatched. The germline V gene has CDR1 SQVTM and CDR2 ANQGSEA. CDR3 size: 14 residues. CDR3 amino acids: CSVEGTGSFYEQYF. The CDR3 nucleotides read TGCAGCGTTGAAGGGACAGGGAGTTTCTACGAGCAGTACTTC.

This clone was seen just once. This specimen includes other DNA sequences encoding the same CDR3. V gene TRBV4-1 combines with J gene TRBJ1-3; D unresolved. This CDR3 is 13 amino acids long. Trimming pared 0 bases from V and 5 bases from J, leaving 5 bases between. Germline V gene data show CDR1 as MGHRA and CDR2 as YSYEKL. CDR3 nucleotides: TGCGCCAGCAGCCAAGATGGTCGAAACACCATATATTTT. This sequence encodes CASSQDGRNTIYF.

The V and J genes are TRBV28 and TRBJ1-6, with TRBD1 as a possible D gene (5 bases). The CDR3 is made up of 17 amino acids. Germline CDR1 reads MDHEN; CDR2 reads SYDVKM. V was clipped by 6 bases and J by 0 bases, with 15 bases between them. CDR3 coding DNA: TGTGCCAGCAGCCGGGGTGAGGGGAGCTCCTATAATTCACCCCTCCACTTT. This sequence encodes CASSRGEGSSYNSPLHF.

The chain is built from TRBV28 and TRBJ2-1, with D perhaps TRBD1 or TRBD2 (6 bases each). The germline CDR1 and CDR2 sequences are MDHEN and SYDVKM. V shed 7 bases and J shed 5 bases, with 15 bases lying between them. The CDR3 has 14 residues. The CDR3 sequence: CASTTRGRDNEQFF. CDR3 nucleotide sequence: TGTGCCAGCACTACCCGGGGGCGGGACAATGAGCAGTTCTTC.

The DNA of the CDR3 is TGTGCCAGCAGGACCATTCAGACTAATGAAAAACTGTTTTTT. Encoded protein: CASRTIQTNEKLFF. This chain connects TRBV2 to TRBJ1-4; D is uncertain. This CDR3 region has 14 residues. Germline-derived CDR1 and CDR2 are SNHLY and FYNNEI. Trimming took 6 bases from V and 2 from J, leaving 10 bases between them.

CDR3 amino acids: CASSQVTDTQYF. As DNA, the CDR3 is TGCGCCAGCAGTCAAGTCACAGATACGCAGTATTTT. The chain couples TRBV23-1 to TRBJ2-3; D remains ambiguous. TRBV23-1 is noted as an ORF with a role that remains uncertain. This CDR3 is 12 amino acids long. V shed 2 bases and J shed 2 bases, with 2 bases lying between them.

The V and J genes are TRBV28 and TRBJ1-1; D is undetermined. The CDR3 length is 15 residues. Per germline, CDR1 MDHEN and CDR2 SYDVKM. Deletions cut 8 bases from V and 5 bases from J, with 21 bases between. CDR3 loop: CASRDGDLMVTEAFF. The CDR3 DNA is TGTGCCAGCCGAGACGGGGATTTAATGGTAACTGAAGCTTTCTTT.

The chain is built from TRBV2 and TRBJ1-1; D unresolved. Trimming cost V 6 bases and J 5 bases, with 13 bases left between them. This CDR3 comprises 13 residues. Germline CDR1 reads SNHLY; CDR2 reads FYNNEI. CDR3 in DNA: TGTGCCAGCAGCGGTCCTGGAGGGACTGAAGCTTTCTTT. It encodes CASSGPGGTEAFF.

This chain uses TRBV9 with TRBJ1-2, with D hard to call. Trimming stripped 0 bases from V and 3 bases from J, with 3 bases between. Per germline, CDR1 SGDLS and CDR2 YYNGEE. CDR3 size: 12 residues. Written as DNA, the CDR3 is TGTGCCAGCAGCGTAGCGGACTATGGCTACACCTTC. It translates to CASSVADYGYTF.